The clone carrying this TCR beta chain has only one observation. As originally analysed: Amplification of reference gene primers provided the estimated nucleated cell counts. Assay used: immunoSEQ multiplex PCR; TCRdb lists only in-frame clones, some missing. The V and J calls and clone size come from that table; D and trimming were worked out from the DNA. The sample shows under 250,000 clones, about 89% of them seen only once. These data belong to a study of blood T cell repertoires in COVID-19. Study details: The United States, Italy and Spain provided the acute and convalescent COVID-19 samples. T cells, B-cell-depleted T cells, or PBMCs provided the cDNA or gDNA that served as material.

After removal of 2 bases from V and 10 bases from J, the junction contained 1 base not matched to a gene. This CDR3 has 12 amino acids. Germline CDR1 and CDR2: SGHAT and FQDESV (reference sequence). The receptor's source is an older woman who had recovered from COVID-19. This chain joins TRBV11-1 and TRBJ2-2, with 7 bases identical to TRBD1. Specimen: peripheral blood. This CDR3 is CASSLQGVELFF. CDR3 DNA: TGTGCCAGCAGCTTACAGGGGGTGGAGCTGTTTTTT.